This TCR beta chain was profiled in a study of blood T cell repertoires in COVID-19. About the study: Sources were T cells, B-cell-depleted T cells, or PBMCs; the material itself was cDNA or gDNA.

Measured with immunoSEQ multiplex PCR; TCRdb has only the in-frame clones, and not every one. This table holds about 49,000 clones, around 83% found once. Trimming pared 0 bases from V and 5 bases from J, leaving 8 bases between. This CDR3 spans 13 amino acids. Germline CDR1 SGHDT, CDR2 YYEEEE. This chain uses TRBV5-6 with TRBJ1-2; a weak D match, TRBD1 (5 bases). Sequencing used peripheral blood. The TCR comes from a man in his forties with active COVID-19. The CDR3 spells CASSLEGLYGYTF. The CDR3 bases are TGTGCCAGCAGCTTGGAGGGGCTGTATGGCTACACCTTC.